This is a list of T cell receptor beta chains from one sample in a study of cytomegalovirus exposure and HLA in healthy donors. TCRdb keeps only in-frame clones here, not all; method: immunoSEQ multiplex PCR. This table has 180,000 or so clones, around three quarters appearing once. What was sequenced was PBMCs. The origin of the receptors is a woman aged 25 to 39 in good health and CMV-seronegative. The CDR3 runs from the conserved cysteine through the conserved F or W. Fields, in order: clone size, V gene, D gene, J gene, CDR3 DNA, CDR3 protein. D genes are given only for firm matches. The size of a clone is reported for some rows only, either as once, few or many, or as a class for expanded clones.

>NA|TRBV11-2|NA|TRBJ2-7
TGTGCCAGCAGCTTAACAGGGTTGAGGGAGCAGTACTTC
CASSLTGLREQYF
>NA|TRBV4-1|NA|TRBJ1-2
TGCGCCAGCAGCGAGGGCCCCGGGGGAAACTATGGCTACACCTTC
CASSEGPGGNYGYTF
>NA|TRBV2|TRBD1|TRBJ2-7
TGTGCCAGCAATCCAACAGGGGGCGAATACGAGCAGTACTTC
CASNPTGGEYEQYF
>NA|TRBV6-6|TRBD1|TRBJ1-5
TGTGCCAGCAGTCGACAGGGGGATGACAATCAGCCCCAGCATTTT
CASSRQGDDNQPQHF
>few|TRBV7-2|NA|TRBJ1-2
TGTGCCAGCAGTGTTGGGGGCCACTATGGCTACACCTTC
CASSVGGHYGYTF
>NA|TRBV5-1|NA|TRBJ1-4
TGCGCCAGCAGCTCGGACAGCTACAATGAAAAACTGTTTTTT
CASSSDSYNEKLFF
>NA|TRBV2|TRBD1|TRBJ1-4
TGTGCCAGCAGACCACCGGGACAGGAAGGGGAAAAACTGTTTTTT
CASRPPGQEGEKLFF
>few|TRBV6-6|NA|TRBJ2-2
TGTGCCAGCAGCTGGGCCACCGGGGAGCTGTTTTTT
CASSWATGELFF
>NA|TRBV7-9|NA|TRBJ2-7
TGTGCCAGCAGCTCGGGGGACGGGTCACCCTACGAGCAGTACTTC
CASSSGDGSPYEQYF
>NA|TRBV30|NA|TRBJ2-1
TGTGCCTGGAGTGTACGAATTGGACCTGTGGAAGGGAGTGAGCAGTTCTTC
CAWSVRIGPVEGSEQFF
>few|TRBV5-6|TRBD1|TRBJ2-7
TGTGCCAGCAGCTTTGACAGGGGGCGGGCCTACGAGCAGTACTTC
CASSFDRGRAYEQYF
>NA|TRBV5-1|TRBD2|TRBJ2-3
TGCGCCAGCCCTAGGGGCAGGGAGGGAAGTACGCAGTATTTT
CASPRGREGSTQYF
>NA|TRBV27|NA|TRBJ2-7
TGTGCCAGCAGCTCGGAGACGTGGCCCTACGAGCAGTACTTC
CASSSETWPYEQYF
>NA|TRBV2|NA|TRBJ2-1
TGTGCCAGCAGTGGTTCCTTATTCAATGAGCAGTTCTTC
CASSGSLFNEQFF
>NA|TRBV19|NA|TRBJ2-5
TGTGCCAGTAGTATTCGGACTGTAGGAGAGACCCAGTACTTC
CASSIRTVGETQYF
>NA|TRBV9|TRBD2|TRBJ2-3
TGTGCCAGCAGCAACAGAGCGGGGGGGAACACAGATACGCAGTATTTT
CASSNRAGGNTDTQYF
>NA|TRBV6-5|NA|TRBJ1-1
TGTGCCAGCAGTATACAGGGCACTGAAGCTTTCTTT
CASSIQGTEAFF
>NA|TRBV19|NA|TRBJ1-2
TGTGCCAGTAGTCCCACAGGCGTATCCGCCTATGGCTACACCTTC
CASSPTGVSAYGYTF
>NA|TRBV7-9|NA|TRBJ1-1
TGTGCCAGCAGCTTAAGGGCCCTGCGGGATAGGGGCACTGAAGCTTTCTTT
CASSLRALRDRGTEAFF
>NA|TRBV6-4|TRBD2|TRBJ2-3
TGTGCCAGCAGTCCAGCGGGGGGGGCAGATACGCAGTATTTT
CASSPAGGADTQYF
>NA|TRBV5-1|TRBD1|TRBJ1-2
TGCGCCAGCAGCTCTCACAGGGGAGAATCTAACTATGGCTACACCTTC
CASSSHRGESNYGYTF
>NA|TRBV15|TRBD2|TRBJ2-5
TGTGCCACCAGCAGAGATATTATGGGGGCGACTAGCGGGAGGGGGGAGACCCAGTACTTC
CATSRDIMGATSGRGETQYF
>few|TRBV10-3|NA|TRBJ2-2
TGTGCCATCAGTGACGAGGAGAACACCGGGGAGCTGTTTTTT
CAISDEENTGELFF
>NA|TRBV19|NA|TRBJ1-6
TGTGCCAGTAGTATTCTTGCCAGGGGAGATAATTCACCCCTCCACTTT
CASSILARGDNSPLHF
>NA|TRBV7-3|TRBD1|TRBJ2-2
TGTGCCAGCAGCACACCCGGGACAGGAGCGACCGGGGAGCTGTTTTTT
CASSTPGTGATGELFF
>NA|TRBV15|TRBD1|TRBJ2-7
TGTGCCAACATTGACGGGACAGGCCTTAACGAGCAGTACTTC
CANIDGTGLNEQYF
>few|TRBV10-3|NA|TRBJ2-1
TGTGCCATCAGTGAGTCTCTGGGGGGGCCTTACTCCTACAATGAGCAGTTCTTC
CAISESLGGPYSYNEQFF
>NA|TRBV19|NA|TRBJ2-7
TGTGCCAGTAGAGGGAGGTCCTACGAGCAGTACTTC
CASRGRSYEQYF
>NA|TRBV4-1|NA|TRBJ2-7
TGCGCCAGCAGCCAAGATGACGTTGGTCAGGGCGTTAAGCAGTACTTC
CASSQDDVGQGVKQYF
>few|TRBV4-1|NA|TRBJ1-1
TGCGCCAGCAGCCAAGTTGGGGGCGCGGGTGTTACTGAAGCTTTCTTT
CASSQVGGAGVTEAFF
>NA|TRBV7-8|NA|TRBJ2-3
TGTGCCAGCAGCGCTCAATCCCCGGACTGGTTGGCAGATACGCAGTATTTT
CASSAQSPDWLADTQYF
>NA|TRBV19|NA|TRBJ2-3
TGTGCCAGTAGTCCCGAGGGCATCCCAGATACGCAGTATTTT
CASSPEGIPDTQYF
>few|TRBV5-5|TRBD2|TRBJ2-2
TGTGCCAGCAGCTTGGGGCGGGGGGAATGGACCGGGGAGCTGTTTTTT
CASSLGRGEWTGELFF
>NA|TRBV5-1|NA|TRBJ2-5
TGCGCCAGCAGCTTGGCCGGGGAGACCCAGTACTTC
CASSLAGETQYF
>NA|TRBV30|TRBD1|TRBJ1-1
TGTGCCTGGAGTAGGGGACAGGCACACTTAAACACTGAAGCTTTCTTT
CAWSRGQAHLNTEAFF
>NA|TRBV19|TRBD1|TRBJ1-2
TGTGCCAGACAGGGGGCGATCCCCCTAGGCTACACCTTC
CARQGAIPLGYTF
>NA|TRBV23-1|TRBD1|TRBJ2-1
TGCGCCAGCAGTCCCGGGGACAGGGGGTACAATGAGCAGTTCTTC
CASSPGDRGYNEQFF
>few|TRBV2|NA|TRBJ1-1
TGTGCCAGCAGTGAGTGGGGAGTGGACACTGAAGCTTTCTTT
CASSEWGVDTEAFF
>once|TRBV5-5|NA|TRBJ1-1
TGTGCCAGCAGCTTGGGGAGCAGTCTAGCTGGGGCTTTCTTT
CASSLGSSLAGAFF
>few|TRBV2|NA|TRBJ2-3
TGTGCCAGCACTAGAGATACGCAGTATTTT
CASTRDTQYF
>NA|TRBV5-1|NA|TRBJ2-5
TGCGCCAGCAGCTTGGGAGGAATAAGGCATGAGGAGACCCAGTACTTC
CASSLGGIRHEETQYF
>few|TRBV30|TRBD1|TRBJ1-1
TGTGCCTGGAGTGTACAGGGGGCCACTGAAGCTTTCTTT
CAWSVQGATEAFF
>NA|TRBV6-6|TRBD1|TRBJ2-5
TGTGCCAGCAGTTCACGGGACAGGGGGGAGACCCAGTACTTC
CASSSRDRGETQYF
>NA|TRBV5-6|TRBD2|TRBJ2-3
TGTGCCAGCAGCTTGACGACTAGCGGGGGGGATACGCAGTATTTT
CASSLTTSGGDTQYF
>NA|TRBV6-5|NA|TRBJ1-2
TGTGCCAGCAGTTACTCGCAACAGGGAATTGGCTACACCTTC
CASSYSQQGIGYTF
>few|TRBV5-6|TRBD1|TRBJ1-6
TGTGCCAGCAGCTTGGGGGAGACAGGGGTGCCCCTCCACTTT
CASSLGETGVPLHF
>NA|TRBV7-6|NA|TRBJ2-1
TGTGCCAGCAGCCCTGTAGGGGGAGCCTACAATGAGCAGTTCTTC
CASSPVGGAYNEQFF
>NA|TRBV6-4|NA|TRBJ2-3
TGTGCCAGCAGTGACTCCGGTGGGGGAGGAGGCACAGATACGCAGTATTTT
CASSDSGGGGGTDTQYF
>NA|TRBV19|TRBD1|TRBJ2-3
TGTGCCAGTACCTCGACGGGACAGTACACAGATACGCAGTATTTT
CASTSTGQYTDTQYF
>NA|TRBV9|NA|TRBJ1-1
TGTGCCAGCAGCGTTATAGGGGTGAACACTGAAGCTTTCTTT
CASSVIGVNTEAFF
>NA|TRBV14|NA|TRBJ2-6
TGTGCCAGCAGCCAAGTATCTGGGGCCAACGTCCTGACTTTC
CASSQVSGANVLTF
>NA|TRBV6-5|TRBD1|TRBJ1-1
TGTGCCAGCAGTTGGACAGGGAGGCTCACTGAAGCTTTCTTT
CASSWTGRLTEAFF